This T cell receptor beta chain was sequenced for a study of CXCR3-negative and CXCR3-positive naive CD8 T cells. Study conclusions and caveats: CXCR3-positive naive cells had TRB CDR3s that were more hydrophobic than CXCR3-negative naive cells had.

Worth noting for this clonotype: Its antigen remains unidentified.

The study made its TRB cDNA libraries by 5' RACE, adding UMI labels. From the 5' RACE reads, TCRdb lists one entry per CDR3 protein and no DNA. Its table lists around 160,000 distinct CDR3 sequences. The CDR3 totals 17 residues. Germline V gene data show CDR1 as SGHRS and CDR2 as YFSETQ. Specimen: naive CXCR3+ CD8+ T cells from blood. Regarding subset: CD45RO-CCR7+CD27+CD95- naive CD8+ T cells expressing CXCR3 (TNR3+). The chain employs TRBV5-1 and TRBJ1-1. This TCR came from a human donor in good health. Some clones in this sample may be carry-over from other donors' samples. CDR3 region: CASSLAENVGISTEAFF.